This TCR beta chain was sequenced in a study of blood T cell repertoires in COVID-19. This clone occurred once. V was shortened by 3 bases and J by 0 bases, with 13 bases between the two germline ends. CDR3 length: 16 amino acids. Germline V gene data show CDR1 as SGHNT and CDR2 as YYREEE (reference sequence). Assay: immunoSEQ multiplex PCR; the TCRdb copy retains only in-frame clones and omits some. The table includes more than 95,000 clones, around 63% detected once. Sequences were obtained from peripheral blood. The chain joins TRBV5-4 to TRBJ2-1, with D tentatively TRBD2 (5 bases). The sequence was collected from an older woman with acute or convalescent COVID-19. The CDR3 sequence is CASSSMDSSSYNEQFF. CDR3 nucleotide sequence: TGTGCCAGCAGCTCTATGGACTCGAGCTCCTACAATGAGCAGTTCTTC. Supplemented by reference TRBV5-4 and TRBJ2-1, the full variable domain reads ETGVTQSPTHLIKTRGQQVTLRCSSQSGHNTVSWYQQALGQGPQFIFQYYREEENGRGNFPPRFSGLQFPNYSSELNVNALELDDSALYLCASSSMDSSSYNEQFFGPGTRLTVL.